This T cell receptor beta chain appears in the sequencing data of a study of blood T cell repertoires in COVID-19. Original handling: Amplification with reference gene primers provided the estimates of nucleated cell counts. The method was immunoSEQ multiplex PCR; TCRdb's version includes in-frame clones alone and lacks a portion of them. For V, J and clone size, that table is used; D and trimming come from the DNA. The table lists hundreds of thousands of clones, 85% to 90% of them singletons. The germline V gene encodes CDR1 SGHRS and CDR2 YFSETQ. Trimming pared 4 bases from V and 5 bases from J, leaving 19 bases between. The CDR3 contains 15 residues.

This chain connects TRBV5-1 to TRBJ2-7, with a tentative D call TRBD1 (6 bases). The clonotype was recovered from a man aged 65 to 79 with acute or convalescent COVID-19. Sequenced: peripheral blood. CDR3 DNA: TGCGCCAGCAGCCTTGGTGGGCAGGGGAAGGACGAGCAGTACTTC. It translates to CASSLGGQGKDEQYF.